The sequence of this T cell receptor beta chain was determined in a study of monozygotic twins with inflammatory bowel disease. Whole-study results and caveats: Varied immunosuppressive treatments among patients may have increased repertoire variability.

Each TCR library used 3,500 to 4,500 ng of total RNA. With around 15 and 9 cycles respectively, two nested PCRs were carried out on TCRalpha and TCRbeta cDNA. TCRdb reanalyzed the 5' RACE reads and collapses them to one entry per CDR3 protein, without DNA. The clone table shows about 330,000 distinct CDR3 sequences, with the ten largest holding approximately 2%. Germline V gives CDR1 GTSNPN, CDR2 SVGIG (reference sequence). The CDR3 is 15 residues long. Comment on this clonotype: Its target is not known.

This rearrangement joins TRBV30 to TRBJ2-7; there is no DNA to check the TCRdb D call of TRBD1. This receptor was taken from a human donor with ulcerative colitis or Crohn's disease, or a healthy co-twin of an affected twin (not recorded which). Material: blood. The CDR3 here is CAWSVRDGFSYEQYF.